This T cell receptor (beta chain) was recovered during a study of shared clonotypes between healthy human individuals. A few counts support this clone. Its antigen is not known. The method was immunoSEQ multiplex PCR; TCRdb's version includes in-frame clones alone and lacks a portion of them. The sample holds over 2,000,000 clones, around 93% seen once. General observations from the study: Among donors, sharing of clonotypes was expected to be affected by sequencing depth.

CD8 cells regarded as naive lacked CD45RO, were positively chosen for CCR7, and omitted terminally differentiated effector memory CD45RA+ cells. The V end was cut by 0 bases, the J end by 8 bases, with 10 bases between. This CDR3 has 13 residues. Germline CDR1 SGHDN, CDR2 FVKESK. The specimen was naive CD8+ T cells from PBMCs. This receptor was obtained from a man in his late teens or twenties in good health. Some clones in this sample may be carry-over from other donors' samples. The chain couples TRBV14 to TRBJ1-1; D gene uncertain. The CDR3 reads CASSQEADVEAFF. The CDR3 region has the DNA TGTGCCAGCAGCCAAGAAGCGGACGTGGAAGCTTTCTTT.